This T cell receptor (beta chain) stems from a study of cytomegalovirus exposure and HLA in healthy donors. V lost 3 bases and J 0 bases, leaving 6 bases between the germline ends. This CDR3 contains 15 residues. CDR1 is SGHVS and CDR2 is FQNEAQ in the germline V gene. PCR employed 60 Vbeta and 13 Jbeta primers. Profiling relied on immunoSEQ multiplex PCR, and the TCRdb table lists in-frame clones only, not all of them. Here the sample spans about 130,000 clones, around 63% being singletons. The source is a human donor in good health. V is TRBV7-8 and J is TRBJ2-6; no clear D gene. The sample was PBMCs. CDR3 amino acids: CASSLLSSGANVLTF. CDR3 in DNA: TGTGCCAGCAGCTTGCTCAGCTCTGGGGCCAACGTCCTGACTTTC. The full variable domain, completed using reference TRBV7-8 and TRBJ2-6, is GAGVSQSPRYKVAKRGQDVALRCDPISGHVSLFWYQQALGQGPEFLTYFQNEAQLDKSGLPSDRFFAERPEGSVSTLKIQRTQQEDSAVYLCASSLLSSGANVLTFGAGSRLTVL.